The 24 T cell receptor beta chains below come from one sample, sequenced in a study of OX40 agonist ivuxolimab in advanced cancers. TCRdb's table, derived via immunoSEQ multiplex PCR, lists solely in-frame clones and lacks some. The table lists around 30,000 clones, roughly 80% of them singletons. This sample comprised CD4+ or CD8+ T cells sorted from blood, obtained in a trial of the OX40 agonist ivuxolimab. The receptors originated from an adult with an advanced solid tumor such as melanoma, head and neck, liver or kidney cancer.

The gene calls are TRBV9 and TRBJ2-1, with TRBD2 matching over 7 bases. Germline loops: CDR1 SGDLS, CDR2 YYNGEE. CDR3 length: 15 residues. With V trimmed by 4 bases and J by 3 bases, 7 bases remained unmatched. In nucleotides, the CDR3 is TGTGCCAGCAGCCCCCTGGGGGGGGGCTACAATGAGCAGTTCTTC. This encodes CASSPLGGGYNEQFF.

V and J are TRBV7-6 and TRBJ2-1; 9 nucleotides line up with TRBD2. V trimming: 4 bases; J trimming: 7 bases; junction bases outside the gene matches: 8. The length of the CDR3 is 15 residues. Germline loops: CDR1 SGHVS, CDR2 FNYEAQ. The CDR3 loop reads CASSSRGGALNEQFF. DNA for the CDR3: TGTGCCAGCAGCTCGCGCGGGGGGGCTTTAAATGAGCAGTTCTTC.

This clone has only a few counts. The CDR3 DNA is TGTGCTAGTGGTTTGGCCCCTTCAGATACGCAGTATTTT. Translating it yields CASGLAPSDTQYF. The chain is built from TRBV12-5 and TRBJ2-3; D gene unclear. Trimming pared 1 base from V and 4 bases from J, leaving 6 bases between. Germline assignment: CDR1 LGHNT and CDR2 FRNRAP. The CDR3 contains 13 residues. The full variable domain, its missing parts supplied by reference TRBV12-5 and TRBJ2-3, is DARVTQTPRHKVTEMGQEVTMRCQPILGHNTVFWYRQTMMQGLELLAYFRNRAPLDDSGMPKDRFSAEMPDATLATLKIQPSEPRDSAVYFCASGLAPSDTQYFGPGTRLTVL.

The gene calls are TRBV18 and TRBJ2-1, with a weak D call TRBD2 (6 bases). The CDR3 consists of 15 residues. Per germline, CDR1 KGHSH and CDR2 LQKENI. Between the trimmed V and J ends, which lost 3 bases and 7 bases, there was a span of 16 bases. CDR3 sequence reads: CASSPGLGRGNEQFF. The CDR3 DNA is TGTGCCAGCTCACCGGGGCTCGGGAGAGGTAATGAGCAGTTCTTC.

The V call is TRBV6-1, the J call TRBJ2-5, with D unclear. This CDR3 comprises 11 residues. V was clipped by 5 bases and J by 11 bases, with 12 bases between them. In germline, CDR1 is MNHNS, CDR2 SASEGT. CDR3 loop: CASSTRMVQYF. For the CDR3, the DNA is TGTGCCAGCAGTACAAGGATGGTACAGTACTTC.

J is TRBJ2-1 and V is TRBV7-3, with 9 nucleotides matching TRBD2. The germline CDR1 and CDR2 sequences are SGHTA and FQGTGA. Trimming removed 5 bases from V and 6 bases from J; junction bases left unmatched: 8. CDR3 length equals 15 residues. This CDR3 is CASSQRGGRANEQFF. CDR3 sequence (DNA): TGTGCCAGCAGCCAAAGGGGCGGGAGGGCCAATGAGCAGTTCTTC.

The chain carries TRBV10-1 and TRBJ2-1; TRBD1 might be the D (6 bases). CDR3 length: 17 amino acids. V dropped 2 bases and J dropped 1 base, with 15 bases sitting between them. CDR1 WNHNN and CDR2 SYGVQD come from the germline V gene (reference sequence). CDR3 residues: CASSEGTGQGSYNEQFF. CDR3 bases: TGCGCCAGCAGTGAGGGGACGGGGCAGGGGTCCTACAATGAGCAGTTCTTC.

On this clone itself: One end of the junction is discordant with germline, which a read error may explain. This chain links TRBV7-2 with TRBJ1-6; D not resolved. Germline V gives CDR1 SGHTA, CDR2 FQGNSA. This CDR3 region has 13 residues. CDR3 sequence reads: CASRLGPYSPLHF. For the CDR3, the DNA is TGTGCCAGCAGATTAGGCCCCTATTCACCCCTCCACTTT.

This chain connects TRBV7-2 to TRBJ2-7; D remains unclear. Germline V gene sequence: CDR1 SGHTA, CDR2 FQGNSA. The ends were cut back, 1 base at V and 2 bases at J, with 9 bases in the middle. This CDR3 has 14 amino acids. The CDR3 loop reads CASSLGGSAYEQYF. The CDR3 region has the DNA TGTGCCAGCAGCTTAGGGGGATCCGCCTACGAGCAGTACTTC.

The chain uses TRBV9 and TRBJ1-1; 8 nucleotides match TRBD1. The germline CDR1 and CDR2 sequences are SGDLS and YYNGEE. The CDR3 has 15 residues. Germline trimming cut 0 bases from V and 1 base from J; bases unmatched to any gene: 2. In nucleotides, the CDR3 is TGTGCCAGCAGCGTAGAGGACAGGGCGAACACTGAAGCTTTCTTT. It encodes CASSVEDRANTEAFF. Drawing the rest from reference TRBV9 and TRBJ1-1, the complete variable domain is DSGVTQTPKHLITATGQRVTLRCSPRSGDLSVYWYQQSLDQGLQFLIQYYNGEERAKGNILERFSAQQFPDLHSELNLSSLELGDSALYFCASSVEDRANTEAFFGQGTRLTVV.

The chain joins TRBV7-8 to TRBJ2-5; a possible D gene is TRBD2 (6 bases). Germline V lookup: CDR1 SGHVS, CDR2 FQNEAQ. This CDR3 region has 14 residues. V was clipped by 6 bases and J by 1 base, with 12 bases between them. CDR3 region: CASSQRLVQETQYF. In DNA form, the CDR3 reads TGTGCCAGCAGTCAAAGACTAGTCCAAGAGACCCAGTACTTC.

This rearrangement joins TRBV4-3 to TRBJ2-3; D remains ambiguous. The germline V and J ends were trimmed by 0 bases and 6 bases, with 7 bases remaining between them. The CDR3 runs to 13 residues. The germline V gene encodes CDR1 LGHNA and CDR2 YSLEER. CDR3 amino acids: CASSQEVKDTQYF. Written as DNA, the CDR3 is TGCGCCAGCAGCCAAGAGGTTAAGGATACGCAGTATTTT.

This clone ranks as medium-sized. The V and J genes are TRBV30 and TRBJ1-2, with 9 bases aligning to TRBD1. There are 14 residues in the CDR3. The germline V gene encodes CDR1 GTSNPN and CDR2 SVGIG (reference sequence). Germline trimming cut 5 bases from V and 7 bases from J; bases unmatched to any gene: 11. CDR3 nucleotides: TGTGCCTGGTCCCATGGACAGGGGAGGGGTGGCTACACCTTC. It is translated as CAWSHGQGRGGYTF.

This clone was seen just once. The chain's CDR3 is CASSWDSGVTQYF. CDR3 sequence (DNA): TGTGCCAGCAGCTGGGATAGCGGAGTTACGCAGTATTTT. The V gene is TRBV11-2, the J gene TRBJ2-3, with D possibly being TRBD2 (6 bases). The CDR3 is made up of 13 amino acids. The germline CDR1 and CDR2 sequences are SGHAT and FQNNGV. Trimming stripped 4 bases from V and 8 bases from J, with 13 bases between.

This rearrangement joins TRBV7-9 to TRBJ1-1, with D uncertain. Germline lookup yields CDR1 SEHNR and CDR2 FQNEAQ (reference sequence). This CDR3 is 13 amino acids long. Trimming removed 1 base at V and 6 bases at J, with 9 bases between. Here the CDR3 reads CASSLGLNAEAFF. CDR3 nucleotides: TGTGCCAGCAGCTTAGGACTAAACGCTGAAGCTTTCTTT.

V usage is TRBV29-1 and J usage is TRBJ2-7; the match to TRBD1 covers 8 bases. V shed 7 bases and J 4 bases; nucleotides not matched to a gene: 3. Germline V lookup: CDR1 SQVTM, CDR2 ANQGSEA. This CDR3 comprises 11 residues. CDR3 in DNA: TGCAGCGCGACAGGGGAGTACGAGCAGTACTTC. This codes for CSATGEYEQYF.

This chain uses TRBV4-3 with TRBJ2-7, with TRBD2 matching over 8 bases. The junction had 2 bases not matched to a gene; V was cut back by 1 base and J by 0 bases. Germline CDR1 is LGHNA and CDR2 is YSLEER. The CDR3 spans 15 residues. The chain's CDR3 is CASSQAAGASYEQYF. In nucleotides, the CDR3 is TGCGCCAGCAGCCAAGCAGCGGGGGCCTCCTACGAGCAGTACTTC.

The chain joins TRBV6-5 to TRBJ1-1, with D hard to call. V was shortened by 2 bases and J by 1 base, with 5 bases between the two germline ends. Germline lookup yields CDR1 MNHEY and CDR2 SVGAGI. CDR3 length: 13 residues. The CDR3 nucleotides are TGTGCCAGCAGTTACGACGGGAACACTGAAGCTTTCTTT. It translates to CASSYDGNTEAFF.

The chain combines TRBV5-4 with TRBJ2-5, with a tentative D call TRBD2 (5 bases). Germline V gives CDR1 SGHNT, CDR2 YYREEE (reference sequence). The V gene lost 4 bases and the J gene lost 8 bases, with 9 bases spanning the gap. The length of the CDR3 is 11 residues. DNA for the CDR3: TGTGCCAGCAGCGGCACTAGTACCCAGTACTTC. It yields the protein CASSGTSTQYF.

The J gene is TRBJ1-1, the V gene TRBV7-9, with 7 nucleotides matching TRBD1. With V trimmed by 3 bases and J by 0 bases, 7 bases remained unmatched. There are 16 residues in the CDR3. Germline loops: CDR1 SEHNR, CDR2 FQNEAQ (reference sequence). The CDR3 DNA is TGTGCCAGCAGCTTCCAGACAGGGAACATGAACACTGAAGCTTTCTTT. Translation: CASSFQTGNMNTEAFF.

The V gene is TRBV18, the J gene TRBJ2-3; 11 bases agree with TRBD1. CDR1 is KGHSH, CDR2 LQKENI, per germline. V dropped 3 bases and J dropped 0; count of bases not matched to a gene: 8. There are 18 residues in the CDR3. CDR3: CASSPLDRGPLSTDTQYF. CDR3 DNA: TGTGCCAGCTCACCGCTGGACAGGGGGCCGTTAAGCACAGATACGCAGTATTTT.

This clone was observed a few times. Here the CDR3 reads CAWKGPGGYTF. The CDR3 DNA follows: TGTGCCTGGAAAGGTCCGGGGGGCTACACCTTC. The chain combines TRBV30 with TRBJ1-2; D call uncertain. CDR1 GTSNPN and CDR2 SVGIG come from the germline V gene (reference sequence). The CDR3 has 11 residues. Between the trimmed V and J ends, which lost 4 bases and 8 bases, there was a span of 11 bases.

This clone was recorded a few times. The chain couples TRBV5-4 to TRBJ1-1, with D perhaps matching TRBD1 (6 bases). The CDR3 totals 18 residues. V was shortened by 4 bases and J by 1 base, with 23 bases between the two germline ends. The germline V gene has CDR1 SGHNT and CDR2 YYREEE (reference sequence). In DNA form, the CDR3 reads TGTGCCAGCAGCGTACAGGGTTTTGAGGGAGTCCAGAACACTGAAGCTTTCTTT. Translated: CASSVQGFEGVQNTEAFF.

This sequence joins TRBV11-3 and TRBJ2-2; D might be TRBD2 (6 bases). This CDR3 comprises 15 residues. Looked up from germline, CDR1 is SGHNT and CDR2 is YENEEA. V lost 8 bases and J lost 8, with 21 bases in between. The CDR3 spells CASALGGEITGELFF. As DNA, the CDR3 is TGTGCCAGCGCCCTGGGGGGAGAAATAACGGGGGAGCTGTTTTTT.